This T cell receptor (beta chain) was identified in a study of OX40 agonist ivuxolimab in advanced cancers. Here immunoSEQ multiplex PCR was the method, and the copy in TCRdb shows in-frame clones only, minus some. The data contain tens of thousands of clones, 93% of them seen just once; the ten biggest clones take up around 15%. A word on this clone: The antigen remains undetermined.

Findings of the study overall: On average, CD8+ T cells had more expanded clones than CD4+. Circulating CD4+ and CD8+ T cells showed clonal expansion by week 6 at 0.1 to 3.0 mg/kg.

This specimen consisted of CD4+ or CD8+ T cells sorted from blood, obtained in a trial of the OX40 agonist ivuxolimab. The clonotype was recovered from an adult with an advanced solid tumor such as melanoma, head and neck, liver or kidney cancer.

CDR3: CASSFPGELFF. CDR3 nucleotides: TGTGCCAGCAGTTTCCCCGGGGAGCTGTTTTTT. V gene TRBV28 combines with J gene TRBJ2-2; no clear D gene. Germline V gene sequence: CDR1 MDHEN, CDR2 SYDVKM. The CDR3 loop spans 11 amino acids. V lost 3 bases, J lost 6 bases, and 2 bases lay in between.